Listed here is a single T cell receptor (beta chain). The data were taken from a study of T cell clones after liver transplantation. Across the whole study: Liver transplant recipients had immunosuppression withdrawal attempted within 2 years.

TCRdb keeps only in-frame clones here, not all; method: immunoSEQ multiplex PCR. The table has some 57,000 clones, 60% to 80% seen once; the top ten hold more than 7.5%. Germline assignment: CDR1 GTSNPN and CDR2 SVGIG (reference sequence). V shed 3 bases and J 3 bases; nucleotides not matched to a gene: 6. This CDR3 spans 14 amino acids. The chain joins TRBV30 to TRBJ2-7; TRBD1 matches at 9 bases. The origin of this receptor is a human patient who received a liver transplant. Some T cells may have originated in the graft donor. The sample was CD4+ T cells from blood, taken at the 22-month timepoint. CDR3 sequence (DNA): TGTGCCTGGAGGGTACCGACAGGGGGCTACGAGCAGTACTTC. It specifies CAWRVPTGGYEQYF.